Below, one T cell receptor (beta chain) is given with its context. What it recognizes is unknown. Profiling relied on immunoSEQ multiplex PCR, and the TCRdb table lists in-frame clones only, not all of them. The sample has 150,000 or so clones; 90% are singletons. These data belong to a study of T cell responses to AZD1222 COVID-19 vaccine. Study information: Pooled together were second doses at about 4 or about 12 weeks. Whole-study findings and limits: Females made up more of the donors, who were largely white British, and clonal diversity may have come out too low.

The CDR3 contains 15 residues. V was pared by 4 bases and J by 4 bases, with 13 bases between. Germline V lookup: CDR1 LGHDT, CDR2 YNNKEL (reference sequence). The chain uses TRBV3-1 (or the pseudogene TRBV3-2) and TRBJ1-4; D not certain. Material: peripheral blood, obtained on day 0 of AZD1222 vaccination. The TCR comes from an adult in good health. The CDR3 nucleotides are TGTGCCAGCAGCCGTTACTCCCTCATTAATGAAAAACTGTTTTTT. Protein sequence: CASSRYSLINEKLFF.